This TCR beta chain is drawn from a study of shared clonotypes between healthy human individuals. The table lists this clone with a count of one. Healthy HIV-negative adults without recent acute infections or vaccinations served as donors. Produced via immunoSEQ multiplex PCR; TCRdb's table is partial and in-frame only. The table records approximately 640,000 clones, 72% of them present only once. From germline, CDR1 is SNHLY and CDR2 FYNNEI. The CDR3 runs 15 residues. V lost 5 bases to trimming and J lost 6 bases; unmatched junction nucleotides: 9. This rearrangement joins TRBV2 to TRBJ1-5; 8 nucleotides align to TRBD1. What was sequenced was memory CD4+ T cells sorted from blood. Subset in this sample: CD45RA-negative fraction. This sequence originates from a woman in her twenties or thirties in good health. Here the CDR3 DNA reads TGTGCCAGCAGTAAGGACAGGGCAGCCGTTCAGCCCCAGCATTTT. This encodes CASSKDRAAVQPQHF.